This TCR beta chain was documented in a study of metastatic and nonmetastatic thyroid tumors. TCRdb reprocessed the PCR reads via MiXCR. The sample lists around 16,000 clones; about 25% were seen once. The entire patient cohort was treatment-naive prior to thyroid surgery. This clone was detected many times. In germline, CDR1 is SEHNR, CDR2 FQNEAQ (reference sequence). The CDR3 consists of 14 residues. The germline V and J ends were trimmed by 8 bases and 1 base, with 14 bases remaining between them. The V gene is TRBV7-9, the J gene TRBJ1-1; TRBD1 is a possible D gene (5 bases). The TCR sequence derives from a male donor with papillary thyroid cancer or a benign thyroid nodule (not recorded which). Some clones in this sample may be carry-over from other donors' samples. Specimen: blood. The CDR3, as DNA: TGTGCCAGCGTGCCGGGACGTCAGAACACTGAAGCTTTCTTT. Amino acid sequence: CASVPGRQNTEAFF. Together with reference TRBV7-9 and TRBJ1-1, the CDR3 gives the full variable domain: DTGVSQNPRHKITKRGQNVTFRCDPISEHNRLYWYRQTLGQGPEFLTYFQNEAQLEKSRLLSDRFSAERPKGSFSTLEIQRTEQGDSAMYLCASVPGRQNTEAFFGQGTRLTVV.